This TCR beta chain comes out of a study of blood T cell repertoires in COVID-19. Study-level information: Specimens from acute and convalescent COVID-19 originated in the United States, Italy and Spain. Sources were T cells, B-cell-depleted T cells, or PBMCs; the material itself was cDNA or gDNA.

In germline, CDR1 is SGHAT, CDR2 FQDESV (reference sequence). This CDR3 region has 14 residues. The V end lost 6 bases, the J end lost 3 bases, and 15 bases lay between the germline ends. As processed by the authors: Estimation of nucleated cell counts was performed using reference gene primer amplification. Assay: immunoSEQ multiplex PCR; the TCRdb copy retains only in-frame clones and omits some. V and J calls and clone size are copied from that table; D and trimming were computed from the DNA. The profile shows about 140,000 clones, 60% to 80% of them singletons. Sequenced material: peripheral blood. This receptor was identified in a man between 60 and 75 years old who had recovered from COVID-19. The rearrangement links TRBV11-1 to TRBJ2-7; possible D gene TRBD2, 5 bases. The CDR3 region has the DNA TGTGCCAGCAGTGACCGGGATAAGAACTACGAGCAGTACTTC. Translating it yields CASSDRDKNYEQYF. Full variable domain (missing parts from reference TRBV11-1 and TRBJ2-7): EAEVAQSPRYKITEKSQAVAFWCDPISGHATLYWYRQILGQGPELLVQFQDESVVDDSQLPKDRFSAERLKGVDSTLKIQPAELGDSAMYLCASSDRDKNYEQYFGPGTRLTVT.